This passage covers 5 T cell receptor beta chains from one sample sequenced in a study of CD4 and CD8 cells across lung adenocarcinoma regions. TCRdb re-called the PCR reads through MiXCR, storing one row per CDR3 protein. The sample has approximately 11,000 distinct CDR3 sequences; approximately 53% are singletons. The material sequenced was CD8+ T cells from the center of a lung tumor. The origin of the receptors is a female donor with lung adenocarcinoma. The CD4 and CD8 labels of this study may be unreliable.

This clonotype is labeled as medium-sized. The V and J genes are TRBV6-5 and TRBJ2-1, with TRBD2 matching over 11 bases. V gave up 0 bases and J gave up 5 bases; unmatched junction bases: 3. The germline gives CDR1 MNHEY, CDR2 SVGAGI. There are 16 residues in the CDR3. The CDR3 is CASSYSSGGADNEQFF. In DNA, the CDR3 is TGTGCCAGCAGTTACTCTAGCGGGGGGGCGGACAATGAGCAGTTCTTC.

This chain links TRBV6-1 with TRBJ2-1; no clear D. The DNA matches TRBJ2-7 better at its end, which makes the J call doubtful. This CDR3 spans 18 amino acids. The germline CDR1 and CDR2 sequences are MNHNS and SASEGT. CDR3 coding DNA: TGTGCCAGCAGTGAAGCGCTTTCAAGGGTTAGGTCCCACTACGAGCAGTACTTC. It specifies CASSEALSRVRSHYEQYF.

Of note for this clonotype: The junction departs from the called germline gene at one end, perhaps through a read error. The gene calls are TRBV14 and TRBJ2-3; possibly TRBD1 for D (6 bases). Looked up from germline, CDR1 is SGHDN and CDR2 is FVKESK. This CDR3 region has 15 residues. The CDR3 loop is CASSQLGRGTDAQFF. CDR3 DNA sequence: TGTGCCAGCAGCCAACTTGGCAGGGGCACAGATGCGCAGTTTTTT.

The rearrangement uses TRBV7-6 and TRBJ2-1, with 7 positions matching TRBD1. The CDR3 spans 15 residues. CDR1 and CDR2 from the germline V gene are SGHVS and FNYEAQ. Trimming cost V 2 bases and J 6 bases; bases outside gene matches: 7. The CDR3 sequence: CASSLTGEGVNEQFF. The CDR3 DNA follows: TGTGCCAGCAGCTTAACAGGGGAAGGGGTCAATGAGCAGTTCTTC.

This clonotype occurred once. One junction end disagrees with the germline gene, perhaps due to a read error. The V and J genes are TRBV6-1 and TRBJ2-3; TRBD1 aligns across 7 bases. Germline CDR1 MNHNS, CDR2 SASEGT. The CDR3 loop spans 14 amino acids. The CDR3 nucleotides read TGTGCGAGCCGAGGGAGAGGGGGCCAAGATACGCAGTATTTC. This encodes CASRGRGGQDTQYF.